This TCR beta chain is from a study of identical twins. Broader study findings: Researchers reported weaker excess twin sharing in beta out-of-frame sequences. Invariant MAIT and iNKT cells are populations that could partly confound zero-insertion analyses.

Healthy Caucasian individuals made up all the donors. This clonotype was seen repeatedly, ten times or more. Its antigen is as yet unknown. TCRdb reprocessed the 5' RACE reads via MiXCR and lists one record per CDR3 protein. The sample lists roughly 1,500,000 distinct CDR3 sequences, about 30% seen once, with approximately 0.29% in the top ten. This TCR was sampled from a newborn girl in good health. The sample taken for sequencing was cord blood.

The CDR3 is CASSEQAQETQYF. The CDR3 DNA reads as TGTGCCAGCAGTGAACAGGCCCAAGAGACCCAGTACTTC. This chain uses TRBV4-2 with TRBJ2-5; D perhaps matches TRBD1 (5 bases). The length of the CDR3 is 13 residues. The germline V and J ends were trimmed by 6 bases and 1 base, with 9 bases remaining between them. The germline CDR1 and CDR2 sequences are LGHNA and YNFKEQ.